The subject of this entry is one T cell receptor (beta chain). Antigen: not known. Expressed TCRB transcripts got sequenced, as all isolated RNA was reverse transcribed. Using immunoSEQ multiplex PCR, the repertoire was profiled, and TCRdb retains in-frame clones only, with some absent. In the table there are 300,000 to 350,000 clones, 14% of which are singletons. The source of the sample is a study of beta chain features in type 1 diabetes. Study-level results: Compared with healthy donors, patients appeared to share more similar naive, central memory and regulatory TCRB repertoires. Shorter templates may be favored by PCR, equally so in patients and controls. Fewer junction insertions and more nucleotide deletions appeared in type 1 diabetes patients. Still unanswered here is whether HLA type influences TCRB rearrangement.

Germline CDR1 and CDR2: SNHLY and FYNNEI. CDR3 length: 14 residues. Trimming removed 6 bases from V and 0 bases from J; junction bases left unmatched: 3. The receptor was isolated from a man aged 25 to 45 in good health. The V gene is TRBV2, the J gene TRBJ1-2, with TRBD1 matching over 8 bases. The material sequenced was central memory CD4+ T cells from blood. CDR3 bases: TGTGCCAGCAGGGACAGGGAAGCTAACTATGGCTACACCTTC. The encoded protein is CASRDREANYGYTF.